A selection of T cell receptor beta chains follows, all from one sample in a study of a mutant IDH1 vaccine in newly diagnosed glioma. Antigen specificity for these receptors is unknown. The assay was immunoSEQ multiplex PCR, and TCRdb's table has in-frame clones only and misses some. The data show tens of thousands of clones, 80% seen once. This specimen was PBMCs, taken from a glioma patient whose treatment included an IDH1 peptide vaccine. These receptors originate from a man between 40 and 49 years old with glioma. CDR3s leave out the opening cysteine and the closing phenylalanine or tryptophan. Size is stated for part of the rows, as once, few or many counts, or as a class when the clone is expanded.

>TRBV6-5|-|TRBJ1-2
ASSSHQGGNGYT
>TRBV6-6|-|TRBJ1-1
ASSSPTTEAF
>TRBV6-6|-|TRBJ2-2
ASSPIGELF
>TRBV5-1|-|TRBJ2-1
ASSPLTSYEQF
>TRBV6-1|-|TRBJ1-5
ASSPFEGAQH
>TRBV29-1|-|TRBJ1-2
SVGGKHGYT
>TRBV4-1|once|TRBJ1-4
ASSQIAGVEKLF
>TRBV29-1|-|TRBJ1-2
SVEDRIQYGYT
>TRBV7-9|once|TRBJ1-3
ASSYRAADTIY
>TRBV19|once|TRBJ1-5
ASSIQAGGSTGNQPQH
>TRBV7-7|-|TRBJ2-2
ASTPSNSNTGELF
>TRBV5-1|-|TRBJ2-2
ASSLGSYTGELF
>TRBV7-9|-|TRBJ1-1
ASRPAMENTEAF
>TRBV5-1|-|TRBJ2-7
ASRILRDTYEQY
>TRBV19|-|TRBJ1-4
ASSIRGEKLF
>TRBV10-3|-|TRBJ1-2
ATARAASGNYGYT
>TRBV6-5|-|TRBJ1-4
ASKGNSEKLF
>TRBV7-6|once|TRBJ1-2
ASSLSDRCYT
>TRBV19|-|TRBJ2-7
ASSTLAGGRYEQY
>TRBV2|-|TRBJ1-2
ASRGGGQRLGGYT
>TRBV4-2|-|TRBJ2-6
ASSQDYSRGANVLT
>TRBV7-2|once|TRBJ2-5
ASSLREGSRKETQY
>TRBV6-1|-|TRBJ1-4
ASETGTGGVEKLF
>TRBV6-5|-|TRBJ1-1
ASSQGERREAF
>TRBV29-1|few|TRBJ2-7
SVEYGSYEQY
>TRBV6-1|-|TRBJ1-5
ASKQGGGNQPQH
>TRBV6-1|-|TRBJ2-7
ASSEHPGGASYEQY
>TRBV6-6|-|TRBJ1-3
ASSQGSGNTIY